This T cell receptor (beta chain) was found in a study of early T cells in non-severe SARS-CoV-2 infection. This CDR3 region has 14 residues. V lost 7 bases to trimming and J lost 7 bases, with 19 bases between them. The sample holds many counts of this clonotype. A single record per CDR3 protein comes from TCRdb applying MiXCR to the 5' RACE reads. Counted here are tens of thousands of distinct CDR3 sequences, 8% to 11% occurring once; the ten biggest clones make up over 5%. Sequenced material: whole blood. The TCR originated in an adult who was a healthcare worker with PCR-confirmed SARS-CoV-2 infection or an uninfected control (not recorded which). This sequence joins TRBV12-3 or TRBV12-4 and TRBJ1-2; weak D call: TRBD1 (6 bases). CDR3: CASTSLAAGVGYTF. DNA for the CDR3: TGTGCCAGCACCTCCCTCGCGGCAGGGGTTGGCTACACCTTC.